This passage covers 7 T cell receptor beta chains from one sample sequenced in a study of cytomegalovirus exposure and HLA in healthy donors. Some clones are missing from TCRdb's copy, which holds only in-frame ones; the method was immunoSEQ multiplex PCR. The table lists about 140,000 clones, roughly 86% of them singletons. Material: PBMCs. Receptor source: a woman aged 25 to 39 in good health and CMV-seronegative.

This chain joins TRBV7-9 and TRBJ1-6; D gene ambiguous. Trimming took 2 bases from V and 10 from J, leaving 12 bases between them. Germline CDR1 and CDR2: SEHNR and FQNEAQ (reference sequence). The CDR3 consists of 14 residues. CDR3 nucleotides: TGTGCCAGCAGCTTAAGACCGGGCGGGTCACCCCTCCACTTT. This translates into CASSLRPGGSPLHF.

This clone was recorded once. The chain has TRBV13 and TRBJ1-3; D call uncertain. Germline CDR1 is PRHDT and CDR2 is FYEKMQ (reference sequence). This CDR3 has 14 residues. Trimming took off 3 bases at V and 4 bases at J, with 10 bases between the two ends. As DNA, the CDR3 is TGTGCCAGCAGCTTTGGAGGGAGAGGAAACACCATATATTTT. This sequence encodes CASSFGGRGNTIYF.

The chain joins TRBV18 to TRBJ1-1; 10 nucleotides agree with TRBD1. V lost 3 bases and J lost 2; bases outside the gene matches: 6. The CDR3 is made up of 16 amino acids. Germline lookup yields CDR1 KGHSH and CDR2 LQKENI. The CDR3 nucleotides read TGTGCCAGCTCACCGGGGACAGGGGCTACCAACACTGAAGCTTTCTTT. Its protein is CASSPGTGATNTEAFF.

This clone was observed once. The V and J genes are TRBV4-3 and TRBJ2-3, with D possibly being TRBD1 (6 bases). CDR1 and CDR2 (germline): LGHNA, YSLEER. V gave up 3 bases and J gave up 6 bases, with 10 bases separating them. The length of the CDR3 is 13 residues. In DNA form, the CDR3 reads TGCGCCAGCAGCCACACTACAGGGGATACGCAGTATTTT. Its protein is CASSHTTGDTQYF.

This chain uses TRBV6-1 with TRBJ2-5; 7 nucleotides agree with TRBD1. The CDR3 runs 14 residues. Trimming removed 1 base from V and 5 bases from J; junction bases left unmatched: 4. CDR1 and CDR2 from the germline V gene are MNHNS and SASEGT. CDR3 residues: CASSEGRGWETQYF. CDR3 coding DNA: TGTGCCAGCAGTGAAGGCAGGGGGTGGGAGACCCAGTACTTC.

The gene calls are TRBV21-1 and TRBJ1-5; the tabulated D call, TRBD1, remains unverified against the DNA. TRBV21-1 is termed a pseudogene. There are 18 residues in the CDR3. CDR3 sequence reads: CASSPSPLDRFRDQPQHF. The CDR3, as DNA: TGTGCCAGCAGCCCCTCCCCACTTGACAGGTTTCGGGATCAGCCCCAGCATTTT.

The chain carries TRBV9 and TRBJ2-3, with D uncertain. CDR1 and CDR2 (germline): SGDLS, YYNGEE. The CDR3 is 16 amino acids. V lost 0 bases, J lost 0 bases, and 11 bases lay in between. The CDR3 nucleotides are TGTGCCAGCAGCGTAGAAAGGAGAACGAGCACAGATACGCAGTATTTT. This sequence encodes CASSVERRTSTDTQYF.